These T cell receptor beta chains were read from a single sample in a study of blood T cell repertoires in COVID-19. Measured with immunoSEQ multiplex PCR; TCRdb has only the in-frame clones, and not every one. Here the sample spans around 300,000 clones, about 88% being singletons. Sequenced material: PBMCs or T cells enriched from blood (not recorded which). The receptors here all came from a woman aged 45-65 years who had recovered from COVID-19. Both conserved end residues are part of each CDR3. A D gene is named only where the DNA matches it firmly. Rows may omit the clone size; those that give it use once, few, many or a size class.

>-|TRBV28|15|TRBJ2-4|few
TGTGCCAGCAGTTTACCCGACAGGGCCAAAAACATTCAGTACTTC
CASSLPDRAKNIQYF
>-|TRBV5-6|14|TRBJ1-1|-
TGTGCCAGCAGCTTGTTCGGGGGGGACACTGAAGCTTTCTTT
CASSLFGGDTEAFF
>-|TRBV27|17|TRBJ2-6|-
TGTGCCAGCAGTTCCAGGGGTGGTAGGTCTGGGGCCAACGTCCTGACTTTC
CASSSRGGRSGANVLTF
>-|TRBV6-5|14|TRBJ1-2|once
TGTGCCAGCAGTTACTCAGCAGGGGCCGGCGGCTACACCTTC
CASSYSAGAGGYTF
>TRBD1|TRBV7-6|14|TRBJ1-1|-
TGTGCCAGCAGCCAGGGGACAGGGAACACTGAAGCTTTCTTT
CASSQGTGNTEAFF
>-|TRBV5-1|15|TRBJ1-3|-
TGCGCCAGCAAACCAGGACAAGCCTTAGGAAACACCATATATTTT
CASKPGQALGNTIYF
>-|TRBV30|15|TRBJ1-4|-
TGTGCCTGGAGTGTATTTGGCCAGGGAGGGGAAAAACTGTTTTTT
CAWSVFGQGGEKLFF
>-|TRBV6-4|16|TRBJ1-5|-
TGTGCCAGCACCGAGACAGACTGCCTTAACAATCAGCCCCAGCATTTT
CASTETDCLNNQPQHF
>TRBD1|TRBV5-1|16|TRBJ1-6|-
TGCGCCAGCAGCTCCTCAGGGGGCCAACGGAATTCACCCCTCCACTTT
CASSSSGGQRNSPLHF
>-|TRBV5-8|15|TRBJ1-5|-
TGTGCCAGCAGTTTCGGCACGGGGGGCACTCAGCCCCAGCATTTT
CASSFGTGGTQPQHF
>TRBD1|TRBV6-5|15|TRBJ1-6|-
TGTGCCAGCAGTTACTCGAGACAGGGTGGTTCACCCCTCCACTTT
CASSYSRQGGSPLHF
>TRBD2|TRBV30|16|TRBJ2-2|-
TGTGCCTGGAGTAAGGGTAGCGGGAGGCTCCCCGGGGAGCTGTTTTTT
CAWSKGSGRLPGELFF
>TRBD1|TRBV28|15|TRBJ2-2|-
TGTGCCAGCAGTTTAAGGTCACAGGGGATCGGGGAGCTGTTTTTT
CASSLRSQGIGELFF